The 26 T cell receptor beta chains below all came from one sample that was sequenced in a study of post-analysis software for immune sequencing data. Study-level findings and limits: When patients were compared with controls, about five TRBV segments were more frequent, TRBV5-6, TRBV5-1 and TRBV20-1 among them.

These receptors' antigens are unknown. Carried by the TCR beta cDNA libraries were unique molecular identifiers. TCRdb reanalysed the PCR reads using MiXCR and keeps one entry per CDR3 protein. The sample lists around 770,000 distinct CDR3 sequences, around 42% occurring once. The sample was blood. The source is a girl between 10 and 17 years old with multiple sclerosis.

This clonotype has only a few counts. V gene TRBV6-5 combines with J gene TRBJ1-2, with TRBD1 matching 7 bases. CDR3 length: 14 residues. Unmatched junction bases numbered 8, after V lost 6 bases and J lost 4 bases. Germline lookup yields CDR1 MNHEY and CDR2 SVGAGI. CDR3 residues: CASSRGGAIYGYTF. The DNA for the CDR3 is TGTGCCAGCAGCCGAGGGGGCGCAATCTATGGCTACACCTTC.

This clonotype was detected only a few times. V usage is TRBV2 and J usage is TRBJ2-7; a possible D gene is TRBD2 (5 bases). CDR1 and CDR2 from the germline V gene are SNHLY and FYNNEI. The ends were cut back, 8 bases at V and 3 bases at J, with 23 bases in the middle. The CDR3 contains 16 residues. CDR3 coding DNA: TGTGCCAGCCCTATTCTCGACGTGCGGACTGGCTACGAGCAGTACTTC. Translating gives CASPILDVRTGYEQYF. Using reference TRBV2 and TRBJ2-7 for the parts outside the CDR3, the full variable domain is EPEVTQTPSHQVTQMGQEVILRCVPISNHLYFYWYRQILGQKVEFLVSFYNNEISEKSEIFDDQFSVERPDGSNFTLKIRSTKLEDSAMYFCASPILDVRTGYEQYFGPGTRLTVT.

This clonotype was seen only a few times. The rearrangement joins TRBV6-1 to TRBJ2-1; TRBD2 matches at 9 bases. CDR1 is MNHNS, CDR2 SASEGT, per germline. The trim removed 3 bases at V and 2 bases at J, leaving 5 bases unmatched. This CDR3 has 16 residues. DNA for the CDR3: TGTGCCAGCAGTGATTCGGCGGGAGGGCCCTACAATGAGCAGTTCTTC. This encodes CASSDSAGGPYNEQFF.

In its sample, this clonotype was seen a few times. The chain carries TRBV29-1 and TRBJ2-1, with unresolved D. Trimming took 0 bases from V and 6 from J, leaving 9 bases between them. The CDR3 is 13 residues long. CDR1 and CDR2 from the germline V gene are SQVTM and ANQGSEA. CDR3 coding DNA: TGCAGCGTTGAAGATCCACACCTCAATGAGCAGTTCTTC. It is translated as CSVEDPHLNEQFF.

The V and J genes are TRBV24-1 and TRBJ2-3; perhaps TRBD1 as D (5 bases). Germline CDR1 and CDR2: KGHDR and SFDVKD. The CDR3 contains 16 residues. Deletions cut 1 base from V and 3 bases from J, with 13 bases between. This chain's CDR3 is CATSDFGRESTDTQYF. The CDR3 DNA reads TGTGCCACCAGTGATTTTGGCAGGGAATCGACAGATACGCAGTATTTT.

This sequence joins TRBV29-1 and TRBJ2-3; TRBD2 is a possible D gene (5 bases). Trimming pared 3 bases from V and 1 base from J, leaving 11 bases between. CDR1 and CDR2 (germline): SQVTM, ANQGSEA. The CDR3 loop spans 14 amino acids. The CDR3 bases are TGCAGCGTTGACCCTAGCTCGGGCACAGATACGCAGTATTTT. Translation gives CSVDPSSGTDTQYF.

This clonotype was detected once. The rearrangement uses TRBV20-1 and TRBJ2-1, with D tentatively TRBD2 (6 bases). The last part of the DNA fits TRBJ2-7 better; the J call may be wrong. Germline V gene lookup returns CDR1 DFQATT and CDR2 SNEGSKA (reference sequence). The CDR3 has 15 amino acids. The CDR3 DNA is TGCAGTGCTAGTCACGGCGGGATTCTATACAATGAGCAGTACTTC. Residues: CSASHGGILYNEQYF.

The chain is built from TRBV14 and TRBJ2-3; D may match TRBD1 or TRBD2 (5 bases each). Trimming took off 4 bases at V and 4 bases at J, with 15 bases between the two ends. CDR1 and CDR2 (germline): SGHDN, FVKESK. CDR3 length: 15 residues. The CDR3: CASSPLGTAADTQYF. CDR3 coding DNA: TGTGCCAGCAGCCCCCTCGGGACCGCGGCAGATACGCAGTATTTT.

V and J are TRBV7-9 and TRBJ2-1, with a weak D call TRBD1 (5 bases). This CDR3 region has 13 residues. Germline CDR1 reads SEHNR; CDR2 reads FQNEAQ (reference sequence). The germline V and J ends were trimmed by 3 bases and 9 bases, with 12 bases remaining between them. CDR3: CASSFQGESEQFF. In DNA form, the CDR3 reads TGTGCCAGCAGCTTTCAGGGCGAGTCTGAGCAGTTCTTC.

The genes are TRBV4-3 and TRBJ2-7, with D maybe TRBD1 (6 bases). CDR1 and CDR2 from the germline V gene are LGHNA and YSLEER. The V end lost 2 bases, the J end lost 1 base, and 9 bases lay between the germline ends. The CDR3 contains 14 residues. The CDR3 here is CASSQKQGSYEQYF. Here the CDR3 DNA reads TGCGCCAGCAGCCAAAAACAGGGTTCCTACGAGCAGTACTTC.

The rearrangement links TRBV7-9 to TRBJ2-3, with D perhaps matching TRBD2 (5 bases). This CDR3 has 15 amino acids. The ends were cut back, 0 bases at V and 3 bases at J, with 10 bases in the middle. Germline CDR1 is SEHNR and CDR2 is FQNEAQ (reference sequence). The CDR3 DNA reads TGTGCCAGCAGCTTAGCGGTTGGCGGGACAGATACGCAGTATTTT. Translating it yields CASSLAVGGTDTQYF. The whole variable domain, filled in from reference TRBV7-9 and TRBJ2-3, reads DTGVSQNPRHKITKRGQNVTFRCDPISEHNRLYWYRQTLGQGPEFLTYFQNEAQLEKSRLLSDRFSAERPKGSFSTLEIQRTEQGDSAMYLCASSLAVGGTDTQYFGPGTRLTVL.

This clonotype was seen only once. J is TRBJ1-2 and V is TRBV12-3 or TRBV12-4, with TRBD1 identical over 8 bases. CDR3 length equals 15 residues. Trimming removed 5 bases from V and 4 bases from J; junction bases left unmatched: 9. CDR3 protein: CASSITGGMAYGYTF. CDR3 in DNA: TGTGCCAGCAGTATTACAGGGGGTATGGCCTATGGCTACACCTTC.

This clonotype was seen only a few times. The J gene is TRBJ2-3, the V gene TRBV12-5; D gene unclear. The V end was cut by 5 bases, the J end by 4 bases, with 7 bases between. CDR3 length: 12 residues. The V gene's germline CDR1 is LGHNT and CDR2 FRNRAP. Here the CDR3 DNA reads TGTGCTAGTGGTCCGCTCCCAGATACGCAGTATTTT. Translating it yields CASGPLPDTQYF.

The chain combines TRBV6-2 or TRBV6-3 with TRBJ2-3, with a tentative D call TRBD2 (5 bases). The germline V gene encodes CDR1 MNHEY and CDR2 SVGEGT. The CDR3 length is 16 residues. V was clipped by 6 bases and J by 2 bases, with 18 bases between them. The CDR3 DNA sequence: TGTGCCAGCAGCCACTATTCCGCCGGGAACACAGATACGCAGTATTTT. Protein sequence: CASSHYSAGNTDTQYF.

The CDR3 loop reads CASSTRQGINQPQHF. The CDR3 coding sequence is TGTGCCAGCAGCACTCGACAGGGCATCAATCAGCCCCAGCATTTT. The chain employs TRBV28 and TRBJ1-5, with 7 bases aligning to TRBD1. The germline gives CDR1 MDHEN, CDR2 SYDVKM. The CDR3 length is 15 residues. The V gene end was trimmed by 6 bases and the J gene end by 3 bases; junction bases not matched to a gene: 8. Full variable domain (missing parts from reference TRBV28 and TRBJ1-5): DVKVTQSSRYLVKRTGEKVFLECVQDMDHENMFWYRQDPGLGLRLIYFSYDVKMKEKGDIPEGYSVSREKKERFSLILESASTNQTSMYLCASSTRQGINQPQHFGDGTRLSIL.

There are many counts of this clonotype. This sequence joins TRBV7-2 and TRBJ2-7; TRBD2 agrees at 8 bases. CDR1 and CDR2 from the germline V gene are SGHTA and FQGNSA. The V gene end was trimmed by 2 bases and the J gene end by 0 bases; junction bases not matched to a gene: 6. CDR3 length equals 16 residues. The CDR3 coding sequence is TGTGCCAGCAGCTTAAGGGGCGGGAGGTCCTCCTACGAGCAGTACTTC. Translation gives CASSLRGGRSSYEQYF.

The chain joins TRBV7-8 to TRBJ2-1, with 10 bases that match TRBD2. The CDR3 is made up of 16 amino acids. Trimming removed 5 bases from V and 4 bases from J; junction bases left unmatched: 8. Germline loops: CDR1 SGHVS, CDR2 FQNEAQ. CDR3 amino acids: CASSPLQRGGYNEQFF. CDR3 bases: TGTGCCAGCAGCCCACTCCAGCGGGGGGGGTACAATGAGCAGTTCTTC.

This clonotype was seen a handful of times. The chain couples TRBV6-5 to TRBJ1-2; no clear D gene. Trimming stripped 5 bases from V and 4 bases from J, with 14 bases between. CDR1 and CDR2 from the germline V gene are MNHEY and SVGAGI. The CDR3 totals 14 residues. The CDR3 loop is CASSKMTDPYGYTF. The CDR3 bases are TGTGCCAGCAGTAAAATGACCGACCCCTATGGCTACACCTTC.

The CDR3 DNA is TGTGCCACCAGCAGCAGGGGACAGCCCTATGGCTACACCTTC. This sequence encodes CATSSRGQPYGYTF. The chain is built from TRBV15 and TRBJ1-2; 7 nucleotides agree with TRBD1. In germline, CDR1 is LNHNV, CDR2 YYDKDF (reference sequence). The CDR3 totals 14 residues. The junction had 5 bases not matched to a gene; V was cut back by 3 bases and J by 4 bases. The full variable domain, with the rest looked up from reference TRBV15 and TRBJ1-2, is DAMVIQNPRYQVTQFGKPVTLSCSQTLNHNVMYWYQQKSSQAPKLLFHYYDKDFNNEADTPDNFQSRRPNTSFCFLDIRSPGLGDTAMYLCATSSRGQPYGYTFGSGTRLTVV.

This clonotype was picked up a small number of times. The rearrangement uses TRBV10-3 and TRBJ1-2, with TRBD1 matching 10 bases. Germline trimming cut 2 bases from V and 4 bases from J; bases unmatched to any gene: 4. The CDR3 has 15 residues. CDR1 and CDR2 (germline): ENHRY, SYGVKD. CDR3 nucleotides: TGTGCCATCAGTGAGGACAGGGGGCAGGTCTATGGCTACACCTTC. Translation gives CAISEDRGQVYGYTF.

This clonotype was counted between two and nine times. This chain connects TRBV7-9 to TRBJ2-2; D may be TRBD1 or TRBD2 (5 bases each). Trimming took 5 bases from V and 2 from J, leaving 15 bases between them. There are 16 residues in the CDR3. CDR1 and CDR2 (germline): SEHNR, FQNEAQ (reference sequence). The CDR3 DNA is TGTGCCAGCAGCCCCACGGGACGGAGAAACACCGGGGAGCTGTTTTTT. Its translation: CASSPTGRRNTGELFF.

This chain connects TRBV6-5 to TRBJ2-1; TRBD2 matches 10 bases. This CDR3 has 15 residues. The trim removed 11 bases at V and 2 bases at J, leaving 9 bases unmatched. Germline V gene lookup returns CDR1 MNHEY and CDR2 SVGAGI. CDR3 loop: CASARTSGAYNEQFF. The CDR3 nucleotides read TGTGCCTCAGCGAGGACTAGCGGAGCCTACAATGAGCAGTTCTTC.

The rearrangement links TRBV14 to TRBJ1-2; D remains ambiguous. This CDR3 spans 13 amino acids. Trimming cost V 0 bases and J 3 bases, with 5 bases left between them. In germline, CDR1 is SGHDN, CDR2 FVKESK. The CDR3 is CASSQDPDYGYTF. The CDR3 coding sequence is TGTGCCAGCAGCCAAGATCCGGACTATGGCTACACCTTC.

This clonotype has only a few counts. The chain carries TRBV6-6 and TRBJ2-4, with 11 bases lining up with TRBD2. Per the germline V gene, CDR1 is MNHNY and CDR2 is SVGAGI (reference sequence). V was pared by 10 bases and J by 2 bases, with 10 bases of the junction left unmatched. The CDR3 covers 16 residues. CDR3 protein: CATTGSSGRTKNIQYF. CDR3 DNA sequence: TGTGCCACCACCGGGTCTAGCGGGAGGACCAAAAACATTCAGTACTTC.

This clonotype has more than one count but fewer than ten. The V gene is TRBV29-1, the J gene TRBJ2-4; 8 bases match TRBD2. Germline-derived CDR1 and CDR2 are SQVTM and ANQGSEA. The CDR3 extends over 14 amino acids. Trimming took 7 bases from V and 0 from J; bases not matched to a gene: 5. The CDR3 coding sequence is TGCAGCGCAATAGCGGGACTAGCCAAAAACATTCAGTACTTC. Protein: CSAIAGLAKNIQYF.

This clonotype has a single count. V usage is TRBV5-1 and J usage is TRBJ2-5; D not resolved. Germline loops: CDR1 SGHRS, CDR2 YFSETQ. This CDR3 region has 13 residues. V lost 4 bases, J lost 4 bases, and 11 bases lay in between. CDR3 DNA: TGCGCCAGCAGCGCCTTCTGGGGAGAGACCCAGTACTTC. As protein: CASSAFWGETQYF.